This T cell receptor (beta chain) was sequenced in a study of T-cell memory formation after mild COVID-19. Study results and limitations: The appearance of some responding clones in pre-infection memory suggested that cross-reactive memory joined. In second-wave clones peaking day 37, SARS-CoV-2 specificity remained unconfirmed.

Of note for this clonotype: Its antigen remains unknown.

After 5'RACE with constant-segment primers, TCR alpha and TCR beta cDNA libraries carrying sample barcodes and UMIs were obtained. TCRdb reprocessed the 5' RACE reads via MiXCR and lists one record per CDR3 protein. Of roughly 610,000 distinct CDR3 sequences in the sample, roughly 17% were seen once. Germline V gene sequence: CDR1 LGHNT, CDR2 FRNRAP. The CDR3 is 13 residues long. Trimming shortened V by 0 bases and J by 7 bases, and 10 bases separated the two germline ends. The specimen was PBMCs or a T cell subset sorted from them (not recorded which). This TCR derives from an adult woman who had mild COVID-19 (a few samples of this study predate the infection). Cell type and time point are not known. The chain has TRBV12-5 and TRBJ2-7; unclear D gene. Here the CDR3 DNA reads TGTGCTAGTGGTTTGGTCCCACTGGGGGAGCAGTACTTC. It codes for CASGLVPLGEQYF.